The 3 T cell receptor beta chains in this list originate from one sample, sequenced in a study of radiation and T cells in renal cell carcinoma. Time point denoted: blood 2 weeks post-SBRT. The treatment is: 15 Gy SBRT to primary tumor, nephrectomy 4 weeks later. Only in-frame clones appear in the TCRdb table, and some are missing; sequencing was by immunoSEQ multiplex PCR. The table shows about 150,000 clones, with approximately 86% occurring only once. The starting material was blood, obtained from a patient whose treatment included radiotherapy and nephrectomy. Receptors were obtained from a woman in her 50s with renal cell carcinoma.

The chain recombines TRBV7-9 with TRBJ1-4; D is unresolved. CDR3 length: 12 amino acids. Trimming took off 1 base at V and 7 bases at J, with 4 bases between the two ends. Germline V gene lookup returns CDR1 SEHNR and CDR2 FQNEAQ (reference sequence). The CDR3 protein is CASSLGSEKLFF. CDR3 bases: TGTGCCAGCAGCTTAGGGAGTGAAAAACTGTTTTTT.

The V gene is TRBV15, the J gene TRBJ2-7; 9 positions match TRBD1. V dropped 1 base and J dropped 6; count of bases not matched to a gene: 4. The CDR3 covers 14 residues. Looked up from germline, CDR1 is LNHNV and CDR2 is YYDKDF (reference sequence). The CDR3 is CATSRGDRAPEQYF. In nucleotides, the CDR3 is TGTGCCACCAGCAGAGGGGACAGGGCTCCCGAGCAGTACTTC.

The chain has TRBV4-2 and TRBJ1-1; D ambiguous. Germline values: CDR1 LGHNA, CDR2 YNFKEQ. The V end was cut by 2 bases, the J end by 0 bases, with 10 bases between. There are 15 residues in the CDR3. For the CDR3, the DNA is TGTGCCAGCAGCCAAACAGACAACATGAACACTGAAGCTTTCTTT. This translates into CASSQTDNMNTEAFF.